These T cell receptor beta chains were read from a single sample in a study of blood T cell repertoires in COVID-19. Repertoires were generated with immunoSEQ multiplex PCR, while TCRdb's copy carries only in-frame clones and drops some. Here the sample spans some 390,000 clones, roughly 90% being singletons. Sequenced material: PBMCs or T cells enriched from blood (not recorded which). The receptors here all came from a woman aged 25 to 39 who had recovered from COVID-19. Each CDR3 is given with its conserved first and last residue. The order of the fields is clone size, J gene, V gene, D gene, CDR3 DNA, CDR3 protein. A D gene is named only where the DNA matches it firmly. For some rows the clone size is stated as once, few or many, or as a class when expanded; others skip it.

- TRBJ1-2 TRBV7-9 - TGTGCCAGCAGCCTCTTGGGGGCGAGTGGCTACACCTTC CASSLLGASGYTF
- TRBJ2-7 TRBV11-3 - TGTGCCAGCAGCTCAACCACCGCGGGAAGGGGGCCCTACGAGCAGTACTTC CASSSTTAGRGPYEQYF
- TRBJ2-1 TRBV4-3 TRBD2 TGCGCCAGCAGCCAATCAATAGCGGGGGGAATTTACAATGAGCAGTTCTTC CASSQSIAGGIYNEQFF
- TRBJ2-2 TRBV27 - TGTGCCAGCAGCCAGTGGACCGGGGAGCTGTTTTTT CASSQWTGELFF
once TRBJ1-2 TRBV7-9 TRBD1 TGTGCCAGCAACCAAGGGGGCCAGGGGACTAACTATGGCTACACCTTC CASNQGGQGTNYGYTF
few TRBJ2-2 TRBV10-3 - TGTGCCATCAGTGAGTCCCTTAAAGCGGCCGGGGAGCTGTTTTTT CAISESLKAAGELFF
- TRBJ1-1 TRBV5-1 - TGCGCCAGCAGCTTGGAACCAACGGGACACAACACTGAAGCTTTCTTT CASSLEPTGHNTEAFF
- TRBJ2-1 TRBV3-1/TRBV3-2 - TGTGCCAGCAGCCCAGTACCGAGGGCCGATGAGCAGTTCTTC CASSPVPRADEQFF
- TRBJ2-3 TRBV24-1 TRBD2 TGTGCCACCAGTGACCCCGGAGGGCTAGCGGGAGCCGTCGATACGCAGTATTTT CATSDPGGLAGAVDTQYF
- TRBJ2-1 TRBV27 - TGTGCCAGCAGTTCTAGAAATGAGCAGTTCTTC CASSSRNEQFF
once TRBJ1-2 TRBV7-2 - TGTGCCAGCAGCTTCGGGGTTTTTGGCTACACCTTC CASSFGVFGYTF
once TRBJ1-5 TRBV29-1 - TGCAGCGTTGCACAGGGTCTCGAAGCTCAGCCCCAGCATTTT CSVAQGLEAQPQHF
- TRBJ2-7 TRBV6-5 TRBD2 TGTGCCAGCAGAGGGACTAGCGCCAACTCCTACGAGCAGTACTTC CASRGTSANSYEQYF
- TRBJ1-2 TRBV19 TRBD1 TGTGCCAGTCAGGGGGACTTTGCCCCCATTAGCTATGGCTACACCTTC CASQGDFAPISYGYTF
few TRBJ1-2 TRBV5-4 - TGTGCCAGCAGCTACCAGACAGCCCCCTATGGCTACACCTTC CASSYQTAPYGYTF
few TRBJ2-7 TRBV6-1 TRBD2 TGTGCCAGCAGTGAATCTAGCGGGTGGCCTAGCTACGAGCAGTACTTC CASSESSGWPSYEQYF
- TRBJ2-3 TRBV30 - TGTGCCTGGAGCCGAGCTACAGATACGCAGTATTTT CAWSRATDTQYF
- TRBJ1-1 TRBV11-2 - TGTGCCAGCAGCTTAGTGGCGGGGATGAACACTGAAGCTTTCTTT CASSLVAGMNTEAFF
- TRBJ2-7 TRBV10-3 - TGTGCCATCAGTGAGTGGGACTCCCCCTACGAGCAGTACTTC CAISEWDSPYEQYF
- TRBJ1-1 TRBV12-5 - TGTGCTAGTAGCCGGGGGGTCGGGACTGAAGCTTTCTTT CASSRGVGTEAFF
- TRBJ2-7 TRBV7-9 TRBD2 TGTGCCAGCAGCTCCAGCGGGGGGACGACCTACGAGCAGTACTTC CASSSSGGTTYEQYF
- TRBJ2-2 TRBV28 - TGTGCCAGCAGTTTCCTCTGGCGGCGGGCCGGGGAGCTGTTTTTT CASSFLWRRAGELFF
- TRBJ2-1 TRBV6-5 TRBD2 TGTGCCAGCAGTTTCAGACTAGCGGGAGGACCGGATGAGCAGTTCTTC CASSFRLAGGPDEQFF
- TRBJ1-2 TRBV15 - TGTGCCACCAGTAGGGGCAGCTTTAACTATGGCTACACCTTC CATSRGSFNYGYTF
- TRBJ1-1 TRBV25-1 - TGTGCCAGCAGTGAGGTCGGGTTGATCACTGAAGCTTTCTTT CASSEVGLITEAFF
- TRBJ2-7 TRBV7-6 - TGTGCCAGCAGCTTTCAGACAGGAGACGTTTACTCCGAGCAGTACTTC CASSFQTGDVYSEQYF
- TRBJ2-7 TRBV24-1 TRBD2 TGTGCCACCAGTGACCGTACGGCGGGAGTTAATGACGAGCAGTACTTC CATSDRTAGVNDEQYF
- TRBJ2-3 TRBV3-1/TRBV3-2 - TGTGCCAGCAGCCAAGATCTAGCAGATACGCAGTATTTT CASSQDLADTQYF
once TRBJ1-5 TRBV2 - TGTGCCAGCAGTATTTTAACAGGGTTGGGTTTTCAGCCCCAGCATTTT CASSILTGLGFQPQHF
- TRBJ1-5 TRBV4-3 - TGCGCCAGCAGCCAAGGCAGGGGATCCTATCAGCCCCAGCATTTT CASSQGRGSYQPQHF
- TRBJ2-3 TRBV5-1 TRBD1 TGCGCCAGCAGCCTGACAGGGGGGCTAACAGATACGCAGTATTTT CASSLTGGLTDTQYF
- TRBJ1-5 TRBV3-1/TRBV3-2 TRBD1 TGTGCCAGCAGCCAAGGGACAGGGTACAATCAGCCCCAGCATTTT CASSQGTGYNQPQHF
- TRBJ2-7 TRBV7-3 - TGTGCCAGCAGCCGTATGGGGGGGCCCTACGAGCAGTACTTC CASSRMGGPYEQYF
- TRBJ1-1 TRBV18 - TGTGCCAGCTCAGCTGACAGTGCCGGCACTGAAGCTTTCTTT CASSADSAGTEAFF
- TRBJ2-7 TRBV10-3 TRBD1 TGTGCCACCCCCCCCGTAACAGGGGAGTCCTACGAGCAGTACTTC CATPPVTGESYEQYF
- TRBJ1-1 TRBV19 - TGTGCCAGTAGTATAGTCCTAATGAACACTGAAGCTTTCTTT CASSIVLMNTEAFF
many TRBJ2-5 TRBV5-1 TRBD2 TGCGCCAGCAGCTCAAGCGGGGGCCAAGAGACCCAGTACTTC CASSSSGGQETQYF
- TRBJ2-5 TRBV28 TRBD1 TGTGCCAGCACCCGTGGGACAGTAGAGACCCAGTACTTC CASTRGTVETQYF
- TRBJ2-4 TRBV15 TRBD2 TGTGCCACCAGCAGTCGACTAGCGGGAGAAAACATTCAGTACTTC CATSSRLAGENIQYF
- TRBJ1-2 TRBV27 - TGTGCCAGCGGACGGGAACTAGATTATGGCTACACCTTC CASGRELDYGYTF
- TRBJ2-2 TRBV4-2 - TGTGCCAGCAGCCCCGGGGGATCGAACACCGGGGAGCTGTTTTTT CASSPGGSNTGELFF
- TRBJ1-4 TRBV7-2 - TGTGCCAGCAGCTACGACAGGAGAGTGAATGAAAAACTGTTTTTT CASSYDRRVNEKLFF
- TRBJ2-1 TRBV19 TRBD1 TGTGCCAGTAGGAGGACAGGGCTAAACTACAATGAGCAGTTCTTC CASRRTGLNYNEQFF
- TRBJ2-1 TRBV6-2/TRBV6-3 TRBD2 TGTGCCAGCAGTACGACTAGCGGGAGGGCCGGTGAGCAGTTCTTC CASSTTSGRAGEQFF
- TRBJ2-2 TRBV6-5 TRBD1 TGTGCCAGCAGTTACTCTCCGGGACAGGGGCCCACTCTGTTTTTT CASSYSPGQGPTLFF
- TRBJ1-5 TRBV3-1/TRBV3-2 - TGTGCCAGCAGCCAATTTCCCCAGCAGCCCCAGCATTTT CASSQFPQQPQHF
- TRBJ2-4 TRBV24-1 TRBD2 TGTGCCACAAGTAGTGGGAGAACTAGCGTAGGCAAAAACATTCAGTACTTC CATSSGRTSVGKNIQYF
- TRBJ2-7 TRBV9 - TGTGCCAGCAGCGTAGATGCAGGGACCTACGAGCAGTACTTC CASSVDAGTYEQYF